This is a list of T cell receptor beta chains from one sample in a study of cytomegalovirus exposure and HLA in healthy donors. TCRdb keeps only in-frame clones here, not all; method: immunoSEQ multiplex PCR. The sample consists of 65,000 or so clones, about 90% of them appearing once. The specimen was PBMCs. These receptors all come from a woman aged 18-29 years in good health and CMV-seronegative. Both conserved end residues are part of each CDR3. A D gene is named only where the DNA matches it firmly. Size tells how often a clone was seen (once, few, many) or the class of an expanded clone, and some rows leave it out.

>.|TRBJ1-1|.|TRBV7-9
CASSRRGFEAFF
TGTGCCAGCAGCCGCAGGGGATTCGAAGCTTTCTTT
>.|TRBJ2-1|TRBD2|TRBV10-1
CASSEKLAGTYNEQFF
TGCGCCAGCAGCGAGAAACTAGCGGGCACTTACAATGAGCAGTTCTTC
>.|TRBJ1-2|.|TRBV27
CASSLHRYYGYTF
TGTGCCAGCAGTTTACACAGATACTATGGCTACACCTTC
>.|TRBJ1-1|TRBD1|TRBV27
CASTALGTGNTEAFF
TGTGCCAGCACCGCCCTCGGGACAGGGAACACTGAAGCTTTCTTT
>.|TRBJ2-1|TRBD1|TRBV11-2
CASSPGQGPILDEQFF
TGTGCCAGCAGCCCTGGACAGGGGCCCATCCTCGATGAGCAGTTCTTC
>.|TRBJ2-5|TRBD1|TRBV13
CASSLRTGGLETQYF
TGTGCCAGCAGCTTGAGAACAGGGGGCTTAGAGACCCAGTACTTC
>.|TRBJ2-3|.|TRBV5-1
CASSLTSRPDTQYF
TGCGCCAGCAGCTTAACTAGCCGGCCAGATACGCAGTATTTT
>.|TRBJ2-2|.|TRBV10-3
CAISGGGGSTGELFF
TGTGCCATCAGTGGGGGGGGCGGGAGCACCGGGGAGCTGTTTTTT
>once|TRBJ1-5|.|TRBV19
CASSSTYSNQPQHF
TGTGCCAGTAGTTCGACATATAGCAATCAGCCCCAGCATTTT
>.|TRBJ1-2|.|TRBV5-1
CASSLAGEDGYTF
TGCGCCAGCAGCTTGGCGGGTGAGGATGGCTACACCTTC
>.|TRBJ1-2|.|TRBV28
CASNSGNYGYTF
TGTGCCAGCAACAGCGGAAACTATGGCTACACCTTC
>.|TRBJ2-1|.|TRBV6-6
CASSYGADPYNEQFF
TGTGCCAGCAGTTACGGGGCGGACCCTTACAATGAGCAGTTCTTC
>.|TRBJ2-1|.|TRBV11-2
CASSLGRDEQFF
TGTGCCAGCAGCTTAGGGAGGGATGAGCAGTTCTTC
>.|TRBJ1-2|.|TRBV11-3
CASSSAGEGYTF
TGTGCCAGCAGCTCGGCGGGGGAGGGCTACACCTTC
>few|TRBJ2-7|.|TRBV27
CASSISSAASYEQYF
TGTGCCAGCAGTATCAGCTCGGCAGCTAGCTACGAGCAGTACTTC
>.|TRBJ1-5|.|TRBV2
CASSSQGLEGQPQHF
TGTGCCAGCAGCTCCCAGGGGCTGGAAGGACAGCCCCAGCATTTT
>.|TRBJ2-4|TRBD2|TRBV11-2
CASSLDFSGRAGQYF
TGTGCCAGCAGCTTAGACTTCAGCGGGAGGGCCGGTCAGTACTTC
>.|TRBJ2-3|.|TRBV6-4
CASSKQGGGSPDTQYF
TGTGCCAGCAGCAAACAGGGCGGGGGTAGTCCAGATACGCAGTATTTT
>.|TRBJ2-2|.|TRBV7-3
CASSLGRAGSGELFF
TGTGCCAGCAGCTTAGGAAGGGCAGGGTCCGGGGAGCTGTTTTTT
>.|TRBJ1-2|TRBD1|TRBV6-1
CASSEGGGGWYGYTF
TGTGCCAGCAGTGAAGGAGGGGGCGGGTGGTATGGCTACACCTTC
>.|TRBJ2-6|TRBD1|TRBV11-1
CASSSTGGYSGANVLTF
TGTGCCAGCAGCTCGACAGGGGGATACTCTGGGGCCAACGTCCTGACTTTC
>.|TRBJ2-5|TRBD2|TRBV29-1
CSIYLAGVEETQYF
TGCAGCATCTACCTAGCGGGAGTCGAAGAGACCCAGTACTTC
>.|TRBJ2-7|.|TRBV2
CASSAEGFYEQYF
TGTGCCAGCAGCGCAGAGGGTTTCTACGAGCAGTACTTC
>.|TRBJ1-1|TRBD1|TRBV6-6
CASSYGTGEVDTEAFF
TGTGCCAGCAGTTACGGAACAGGGGAGGTGGACACTGAAGCTTTCTTT
>.|TRBJ2-2|.|TRBV5-6
CASSLGGTGELFF
TGTGCCAGCAGCTTGGGAGGCACCGGGGAGCTGTTTTTT
>.|TRBJ2-2|.|TRBV27
CASSPRGAGTGELFF
TGTGCCAGCAGTCCTAGAGGGGCGGGGACCGGGGAGCTGTTTTTT
>.|TRBJ2-7|.|TRBV5-5
CASSIGTLRYEQYF
TGTGCCAGCAGCATCGGGACATTGAGGTACGAGCAGTACTTC